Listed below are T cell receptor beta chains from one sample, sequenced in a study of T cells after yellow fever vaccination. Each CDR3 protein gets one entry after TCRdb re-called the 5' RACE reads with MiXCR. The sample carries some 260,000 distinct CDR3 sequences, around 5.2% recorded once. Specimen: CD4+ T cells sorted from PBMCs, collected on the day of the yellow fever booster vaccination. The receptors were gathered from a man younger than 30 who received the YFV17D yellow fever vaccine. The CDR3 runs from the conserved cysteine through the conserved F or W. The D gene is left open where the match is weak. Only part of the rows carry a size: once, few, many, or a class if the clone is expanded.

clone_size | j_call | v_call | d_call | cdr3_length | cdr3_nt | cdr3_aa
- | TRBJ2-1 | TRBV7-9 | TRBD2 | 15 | TGTGCCAGCAGCTTAGGGCGGGGGGGCATCAATGAGCAGTTCTTC | CASSLGRGGINEQFF
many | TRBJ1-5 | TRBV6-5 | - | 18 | TGTGCCAGCAGGAAGGGGGGGGGGCAGGTTTTTCGCAATCAGCCCCAGCATTTT | CASRKGGGQVFRNQPQHF
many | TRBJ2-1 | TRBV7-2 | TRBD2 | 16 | TGTGCCAGCAGCTTGACTAGCGGGGTCTCCTACAATGAGCAGTTCTTC | CASSLTSGVSYNEQFF
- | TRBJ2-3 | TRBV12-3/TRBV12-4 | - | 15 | TGTGCCAGCAGTTTCATGGGGGGGGCCGGAGATACGCAGTATTTT | CASSFMGGAGDTQYF
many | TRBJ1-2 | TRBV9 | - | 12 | TGTGCCAGCAGCGTAGTTGGGAGTGGCTACACCTTC | CASSVVGSGYTF
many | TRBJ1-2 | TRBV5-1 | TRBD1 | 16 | TGCGCCAGCAGCTCGGCCCCGGGACAGGGCTACTATGGCTACACCTTC | CASSSAPGQGYYGYTF
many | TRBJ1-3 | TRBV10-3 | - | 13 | TGTGCCATCACAGGGCAAGATCGGAACACCATATATTTT | CAITGQDRNTIYF
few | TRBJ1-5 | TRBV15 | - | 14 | TGTGCCACCAGCAGAGCTGGGTACAATCAGCCCCAGCATTTT | CATSRAGYNQPQHF
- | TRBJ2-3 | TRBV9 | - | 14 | TGTGCCAGCAGCGCGCAAACAGGGACAGATACGCAGTATTTT | CASSAQTGTDTQYF
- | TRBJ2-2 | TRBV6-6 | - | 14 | TGTGCCAGCAGTTACCTCCGGGGCACCGGGGAGCTGTTTTTT | CASSYLRGTGELFF
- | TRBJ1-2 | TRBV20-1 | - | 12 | TGCAGTGCCAACCCTGATCGCTATGGCTACACCTTC | CSANPDRYGYTF
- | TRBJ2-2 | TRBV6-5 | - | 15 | TGTGCCAGCAGTTACTCGTTATCTGTCACCGGGGAGCTGTTTTTT | CASSYSLSVTGELFF
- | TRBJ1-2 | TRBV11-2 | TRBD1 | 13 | TGTGCCAGCAGCGCGACAGGGGAGGATGGCTACACCTTC | CASSATGEDGYTF
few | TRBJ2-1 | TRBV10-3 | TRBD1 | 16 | TGTGCCATCAGAACCGGACAGGGTTTTTTTATCGATGAGCAGTTCTTC | CAIRTGQGFFIDEQFF
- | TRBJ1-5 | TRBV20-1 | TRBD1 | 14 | TGCAGTGCTAGAGCGGCAGGGGGCGCGAGGGCCCAGCATTTT | CSARAAGGARAQHF
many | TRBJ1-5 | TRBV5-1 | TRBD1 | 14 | TGCGCCAGCAGCTTGGGGACAGGGCATCAGCCCCAGCATTTT | CASSLGTGHQPQHF
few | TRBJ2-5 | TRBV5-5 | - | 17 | TGTGCCAGCAGCTCTCGGGCCGGAGGGTACGCCGGAGAGACCCAGTACTTC | CASSSRAGGYAGETQYF
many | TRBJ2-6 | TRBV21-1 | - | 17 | TGTGCCAGCAGCAAGCGGGACAGTTACTCTGGGGCCAACGTCCTGACTTTC | CASSKRDSYSGANVLTF
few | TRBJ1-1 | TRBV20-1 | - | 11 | TGCAGTGCTATAAGTGGGACTGAAGCTTTCTTT | CSAISGTEAFF
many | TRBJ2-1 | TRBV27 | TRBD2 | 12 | TGTGCCAGCTGTACTCGGGGGGATGAGCAGTTCTTC | CASCTRGDEQFF
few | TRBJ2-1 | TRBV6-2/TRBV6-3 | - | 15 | TGTGCCAGCAGTTACGACACCCTCGGAAGCAATGAGCAGTTCTTC | CASSYDTLGSNEQFF
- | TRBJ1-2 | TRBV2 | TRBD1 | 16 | TGTGCCAGCAGTGTACCCCGGGACAGAAGAGACTATGGCTACACCTTC | CASSVPRDRRDYGYTF
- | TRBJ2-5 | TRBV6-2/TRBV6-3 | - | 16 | TGTGCCAGCAGTGGATCAGGGGTTGGCGTAGAAGAGACCCAGTACTTC | CASSGSGVGVEETQYF
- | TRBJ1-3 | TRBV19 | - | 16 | TGTGCCAGTAGTAGATCTTTTGGGGTGTCTGGAAACACCATATATTTT | CASSRSFGVSGNTIYF
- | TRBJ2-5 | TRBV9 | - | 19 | TGTGCCAGCAGCGCTCACCCGGGGGATGGGCCCCGGACCCGAGAGACCCAGTACTTC | CASSAHPGDGPRTRETQYF
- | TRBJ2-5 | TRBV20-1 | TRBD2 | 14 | TGCAGTGCTAGAGTTGGGGCTAGCGGAGAGACCCAGTACTTC | CSARVGASGETQYF
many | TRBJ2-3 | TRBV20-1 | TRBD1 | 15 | TGCAGTGCTAATACAGGGGGTGTGGGCACAGATACGCAGTATTTT | CSANTGGVGTDTQYF
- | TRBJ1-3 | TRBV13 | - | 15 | TGTGCCAGCAGCATCCAGGGTAGTTCTGGAAACACCATATATTTT | CASSIQGSSGNTIYF
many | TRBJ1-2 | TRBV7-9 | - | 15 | TGTGCCAGCAGCCCGCCGGGAGGACAGAAATATGGCTACACCTTC | CASSPPGGQKYGYTF
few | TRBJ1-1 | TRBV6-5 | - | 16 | TGTGCCAGCAGTTACTCGAGGCAGACGACGAACACTGAAGCTTTCTTT | CASSYSRQTTNTEAFF
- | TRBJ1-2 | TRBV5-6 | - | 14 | TGTGCCAGCAGCTTGGCCAGTTCGGCCTATGGCTACACCTTC | CASSLASSAYGYTF
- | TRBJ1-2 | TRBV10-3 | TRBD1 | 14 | TGTGCCATCAGTGAAACAGGGGACCGCTATGGCTACACCTTC | CAISETGDRYGYTF
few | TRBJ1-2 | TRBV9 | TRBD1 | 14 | TGTGCCAGCAGCGGGACAGGGTCGTATTACGGCTACACCTTC | CASSGTGSYYGYTF
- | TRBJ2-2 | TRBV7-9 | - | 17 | TGTGCCAGCAGCTTTCTTAGTCAATTCTCGGGACCCGGGGAGCTGTTTTTT | CASSFLSQFSGPGELFF
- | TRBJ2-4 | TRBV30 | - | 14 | TGTGCCTGGAGTGTGCCGGGGGCCAAAAACATTCAGTACTTC | CAWSVPGAKNIQYF
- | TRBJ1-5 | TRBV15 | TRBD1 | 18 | TGTGCCACCAGCAGAGGTTTACAGGGGGCACGATACAATCAGCCCCAGCATTTT | CATSRGLQGARYNQPQHF
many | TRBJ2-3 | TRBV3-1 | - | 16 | TGTGCCAGCAGCCCCCCCCCTACCAGGGGCACAGATACGCAGTATTTT | CASSPPPTRGTDTQYF
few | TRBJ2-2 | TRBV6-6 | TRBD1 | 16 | TGTGCCAGCAGTTTTAGACAGGGGGCGAACACCGGGGAGCTGTTTTTT | CASSFRQGANTGELFF
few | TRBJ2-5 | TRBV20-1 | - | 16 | TGCAGTGCTTCCGACAGGCGGGAGACTTTAAAAGAGACCCAGTACTTC | CSASDRRETLKETQYF
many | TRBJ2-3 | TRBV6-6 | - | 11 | TGTGCCAGCAGTCAGGGCCAAGGCGAATATTTT | CASSQGQGEYF
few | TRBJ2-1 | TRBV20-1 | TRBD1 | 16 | TGCAGTGCTAGCGACCCCCGGAGACAGGGTGGAAATGAGCAGTTCTTC | CSASDPRRQGGNEQFF
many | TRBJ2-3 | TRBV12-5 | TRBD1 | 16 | TGTGCTAGTGCCAGGACAGGGGGCGAGGGCACAGATACGCAGTATTTT | CASARTGGEGTDTQYF
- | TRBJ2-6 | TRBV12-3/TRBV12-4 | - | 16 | TGTGCCAGCAGTTTTACGTACGGGAGTGGGGCCAACGTCCTGACTTTC | CASSFTYGSGANVLTF
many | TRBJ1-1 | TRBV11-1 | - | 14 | TGTGCCAGCAGGGCTGCAGAACAGGACACTGAAGCTTTCTTT | CASRAAEQDTEAFF
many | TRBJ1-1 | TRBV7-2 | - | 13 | TGTGCCAGCAGCTTAGTACGGGACTCTGAAGCTTTCTTT | CASSLVRDSEAFF
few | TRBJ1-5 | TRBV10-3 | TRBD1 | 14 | TGTGCCATCAGTGCTGTAGGACAGGGCAAGGCCCAGCATTTT | CAISAVGQGKAQHF
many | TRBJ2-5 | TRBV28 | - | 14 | TGTGCCAGCAGTTTAATCGGCCCGCAAGAGACCCAGTACTTC | CASSLIGPQETQYF
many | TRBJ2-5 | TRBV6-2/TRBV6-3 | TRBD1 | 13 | TGTGCCAGCAGAGGACAGGGCCAAGAGACCCAGTACTTC | CASRGQGQETQYF
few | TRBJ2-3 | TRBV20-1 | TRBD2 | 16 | TGCAGTGCTACCCCGGTGGGCGGGGGAAACACAGATACGCAGTATTTT | CSATPVGGGNTDTQYF
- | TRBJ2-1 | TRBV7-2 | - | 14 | TGTGCCAGCACGACTCGTAGCTCCTACAATGAGCAGTTCTTC | CASTTRSSYNEQFF
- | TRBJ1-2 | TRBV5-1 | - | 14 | TGCGCCAGCAGCCCGGAACCCAGAAACGATGGCTACACCTTC | CASSPEPRNDGYTF
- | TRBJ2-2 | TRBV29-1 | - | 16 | TGCAGCGTTGAAGATACGGGGCTCGGGAACACCGGGGAGCTGTTTTTT | CSVEDTGLGNTGELFF
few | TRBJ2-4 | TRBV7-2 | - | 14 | TGTGCCAGCAGCTTAGCGGAGGACAAAAACATTCAGTACTTC | CASSLAEDKNIQYF
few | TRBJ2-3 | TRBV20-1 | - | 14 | TGCAGTGCCCTCCGCAGGGGGGTTTCAGATACGCAGTATTTT | CSALRRGVSDTQYF
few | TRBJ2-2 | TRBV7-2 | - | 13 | TGTGCCAGCAGCTTCAGGGTTAACGGGGAGCTGTTTTTT | CASSFRVNGELFF